Listed below are T cell receptor beta chains from one sample, sequenced in a study of Ad26.COV2.S vaccination and SARS-CoV-2 variants. Some clones are missing from TCRdb's copy, which holds only in-frame ones; the method was immunoSEQ multiplex PCR. Of roughly 400,000 clones listed, around 89% are singletons. Sequences were derived from peripheral blood, sampled in a trial of Ad26.COV2.S vaccine versus placebo. These TCRs come from a person between 18 and 65 years old who received the Ad26.COV2.S COVID-19 vaccine or a placebo. The CDR3 runs from the conserved cysteine through the conserved F or W. Fields, in order: CDR3 protein, J gene, V gene.

CDR3: CASSSMTGDNSPLHF; J: TRBJ1-6; V: TRBV28
CDR3: CASRGQGVKTGELFF; J: TRBJ2-2; V: TRBV28
CDR3: CASSWRDNYEQYF; J: TRBJ2-7; V: TRBV7-9
CDR3: CASSTGDTQYF; J: TRBJ2-3; V: TRBV11-2
CDR3: CASSTDRFTDTQYF; J: TRBJ2-3; V: TRBV19
CDR3: CASSLRGTSGNEQYF; J: TRBJ2-7; V: TRBV7-2
CDR3: CASSAPRGGRGRDTQYF; J: TRBJ2-3; V: TRBV6-1
CDR3: CASSLSYRGQYEQYF; J: TRBJ2-7; V: TRBV27
CDR3: CAYKTLYNEQFF; J: TRBJ2-1; V: TRBV30
CDR3: CASKPLAGGANEQFF; J: TRBJ2-1; V: TRBV19
CDR3: CASSQDTASNYGYTF; J: TRBJ1-2; V: TRBV14
CDR3: CAASSGTQETQYF; J: TRBJ2-5; V: TRBV6-5
CDR3: CAWSALDVSGELFF; J: TRBJ2-2; V: TRBV30
CDR3: CASSPLTGQQQYF; J: TRBJ2-7; V: TRBV28
CDR3: CASSADGRLGGTQYF; J: TRBJ2-3; V: TRBV2
CDR3: CASSAQGADTEAFF; J: TRBJ1-1; V: TRBV7-2
CDR3: CASSLWLAGARSNNEQFF; J: TRBJ2-1; V: TRBV11-2
CDR3: CASSQDGGRDQPQHF; J: TRBJ1-5; V: TRBV4-1
CDR3: CASSLANGRVHNEQFF; J: TRBJ2-1; V: TRBV7-8
CDR3: CASSYWTGGPHEQYF; J: TRBJ2-7; V: TRBV5-1
CDR3: CASRLRLEQGLGQPQHF; J: TRBJ1-5; V: TRBV7-2
CDR3: CASSLQGALEQYF; J: TRBJ2-7; V: TRBV14
CDR3: CAIDAGTFSGNTIYF; J: TRBJ1-3; V: TRBV10-3
CDR3: CASSPPSRVEAFF; J: TRBJ1-1; V: TRBV18
CDR3: CASSLRGAGETQYF; J: TRBJ2-5; V: TRBV27